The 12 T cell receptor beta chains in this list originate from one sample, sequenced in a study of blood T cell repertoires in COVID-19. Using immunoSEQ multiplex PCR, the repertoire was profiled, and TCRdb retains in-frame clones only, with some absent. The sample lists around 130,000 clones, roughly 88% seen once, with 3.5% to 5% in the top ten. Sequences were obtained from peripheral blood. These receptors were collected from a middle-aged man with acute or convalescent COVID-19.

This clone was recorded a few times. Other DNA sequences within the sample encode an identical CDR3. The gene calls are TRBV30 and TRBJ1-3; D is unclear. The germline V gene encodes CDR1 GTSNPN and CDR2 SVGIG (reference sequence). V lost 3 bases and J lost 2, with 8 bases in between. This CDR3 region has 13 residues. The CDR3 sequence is CAWRETAGNTIYF. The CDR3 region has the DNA TGTGCCTGGAGGGAGACGGCTGGAAACACCATATATTTT.

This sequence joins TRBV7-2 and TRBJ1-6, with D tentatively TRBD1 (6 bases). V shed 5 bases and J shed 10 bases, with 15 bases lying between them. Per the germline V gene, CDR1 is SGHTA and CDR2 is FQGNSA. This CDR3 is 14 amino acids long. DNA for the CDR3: TGTGCCAGCAGCCTGCAGGGGTTCGGGTCACCCCTCCACTTT. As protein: CASSLQGFGSPLHF.

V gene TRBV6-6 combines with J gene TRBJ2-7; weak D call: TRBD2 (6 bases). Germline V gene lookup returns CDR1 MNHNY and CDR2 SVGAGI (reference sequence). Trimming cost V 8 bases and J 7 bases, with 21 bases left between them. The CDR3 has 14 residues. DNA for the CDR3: TGTGCCAGCCGAGGTAGCGGCTCTCGTGGGGAGCAGTACTTC. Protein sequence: CASRGSGSRGEQYF.

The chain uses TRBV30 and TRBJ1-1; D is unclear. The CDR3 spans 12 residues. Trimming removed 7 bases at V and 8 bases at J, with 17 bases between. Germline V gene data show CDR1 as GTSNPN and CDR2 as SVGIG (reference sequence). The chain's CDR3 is CAFLSPLKEAFF. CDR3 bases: TGTGCCTTCCTCTCACCCCTAAAGGAAGCTTTCTTT.

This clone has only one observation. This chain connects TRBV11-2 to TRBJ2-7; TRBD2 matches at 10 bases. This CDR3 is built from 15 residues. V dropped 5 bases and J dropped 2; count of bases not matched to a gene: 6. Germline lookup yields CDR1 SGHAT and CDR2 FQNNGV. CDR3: CASSGGLARTYEQYF. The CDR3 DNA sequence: TGTGCCAGCAGCGGGGGACTAGCGAGAACCTACGAGCAGTACTTC. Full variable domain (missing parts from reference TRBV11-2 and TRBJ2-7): EAGVAQSPRYKIIEKRQSVAFWCNPISGHATLYWYQQILGQGPKLLIQFQNNGVVDDSQLPKDRFSAERLKGVDSTLKIQPAKLEDSAVYLCASSGGLARTYEQYFGPGTRLTVT.

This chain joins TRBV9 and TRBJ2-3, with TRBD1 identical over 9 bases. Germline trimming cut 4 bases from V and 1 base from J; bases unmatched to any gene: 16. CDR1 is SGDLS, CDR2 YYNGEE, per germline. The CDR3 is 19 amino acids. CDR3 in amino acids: CASSRGAFWTGAGTDTQYF. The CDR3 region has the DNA TGTGCCAGCAGCCGTGGAGCTTTTTGGACAGGGGCCGGCACAGATACGCAGTATTTT.

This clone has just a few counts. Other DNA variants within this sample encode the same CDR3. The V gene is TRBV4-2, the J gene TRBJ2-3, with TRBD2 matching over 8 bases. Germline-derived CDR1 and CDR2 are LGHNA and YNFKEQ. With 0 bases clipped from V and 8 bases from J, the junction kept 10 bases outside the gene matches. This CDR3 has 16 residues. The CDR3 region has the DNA TGTGCCAGCAGCCAAGACTACAGCGGGAGTTCCCGTACGCAGTATTTT. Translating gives CASSQDYSGSSRTQYF.

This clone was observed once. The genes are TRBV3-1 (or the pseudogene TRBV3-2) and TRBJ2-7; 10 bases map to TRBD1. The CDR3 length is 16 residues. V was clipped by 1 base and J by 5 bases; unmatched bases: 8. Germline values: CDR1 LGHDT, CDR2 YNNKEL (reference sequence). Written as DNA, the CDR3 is TGTGCCAGCAGCCAAGTGATAGGACAGGGGGTCAACGAGCAGTACTTC. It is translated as CASSQVIGQGVNEQYF.

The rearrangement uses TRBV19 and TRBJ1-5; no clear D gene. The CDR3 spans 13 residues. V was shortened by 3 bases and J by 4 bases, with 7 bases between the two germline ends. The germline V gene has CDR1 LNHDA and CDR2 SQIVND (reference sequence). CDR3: CASSIRLNQPQHF. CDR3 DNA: TGTGCCAGTAGTATCAGACTAAATCAGCCCCAGCATTTT.

As DNA, the CDR3 is TGTGCCAGCAGCCAAGATCCCAGGAGGAGGAATCCTAACTATGGCTACACCTTC. It yields the protein CASSQDPRRRNPNYGYTF. The chain recombines TRBV3-1 (or the pseudogene TRBV3-2) with TRBJ1-2; D unclear. Per germline, CDR1 LGHDT and CDR2 YNNKEL (reference sequence). The CDR3 consists of 18 residues. The V end lost 0 bases, the J end lost 0 bases, and 17 bases lay between the germline ends.

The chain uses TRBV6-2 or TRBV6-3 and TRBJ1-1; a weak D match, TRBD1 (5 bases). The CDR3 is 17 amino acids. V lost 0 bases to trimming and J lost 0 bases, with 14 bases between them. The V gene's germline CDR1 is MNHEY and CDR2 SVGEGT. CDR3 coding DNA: TGTGCCAGCAGTTACTCGATGCCGCGGGGCATGAACACTGAAGCTTTCTTT. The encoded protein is CASSYSMPRGMNTEAFF.

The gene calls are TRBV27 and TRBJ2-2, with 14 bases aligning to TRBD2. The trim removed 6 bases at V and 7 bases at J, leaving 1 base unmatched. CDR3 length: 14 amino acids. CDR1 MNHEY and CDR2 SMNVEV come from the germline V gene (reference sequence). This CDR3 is CASRGLAGVGELFF. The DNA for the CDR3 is TGTGCCAGCAGGGGACTAGCGGGAGTCGGGGAGCTGTTTTTT.